This is a list of T cell receptor beta chains from one sample in a study of beta chain features in type 1 diabetes. Sequencing used immunoSEQ multiplex PCR; TCRdb keeps in-frame clones, though not all of them. The table shows fewer than 450,000 clones, with about 14% occurring only once. The specimen was naive CD4+ T cells from blood. The receptors shown here come from a young woman with type 1 diabetes. Both conserved end residues are part of each CDR3. The D gene is left open where the match is weak. Clone sizes are given selectively: once, few, many, or a class where the clone is expanded.

>TRBD2|TRBJ2-2|TRBV28|-
TGTGCCAGCAGTTTAAGGCTAGCGGGAGGATGGCACGGGGAGCTGTTTTTT
CASSLRLAGGWHGELFF
>-|TRBJ1-5|TRBV25-1|-
TGTGCCAGCAGTGGACAACAGGGTAATCAGCCCCAGCATTTT
CASSGQQGNQPQHF
>-|TRBJ2-7|TRBV29-1|-
TGCAGCGTTGGGTCACTCGGGGGAGCCTACGAGCAGTACTTC
CSVGSLGGAYEQYF
>-|TRBJ2-1|TRBV18|-
TGTGCCAGCTCACCGGGCTCCTACTCCTACAATGAGCAGTTCTTC
CASSPGSYSYNEQFF
>-|TRBJ2-5|TRBV9|-
TGTGCCAGCAGCTATCAGGGGTGGGAAGAGACCCAGTACTTC
CASSYQGWEETQYF
>TRBD1|TRBJ1-5|TRBV7-8|few
TGTGCCAGCAGCTCGCGCCGCGGACAGGGAGGGTCACAGCCCCAGCATTTT
CASSSRRGQGGSQPQHF
>-|TRBJ1-1|TRBV10-2|-
TGCGCCAGCAGTGACCCCAGTGGAGTTAGGGGCACTGAAGCTTTCTTT
CASSDPSGVRGTEAFF
>TRBD1|TRBJ1-4|TRBV28|-
TGTGCCAGCGGCGGACAGGGGGCAGACGAAAAACTGTTTTTT
CASGGQGADEKLFF
>-|TRBJ1-1|TRBV7-9|few
TGTGCCAGCAGCTTATTAGGGGCCGTGGGCACTGAAGCTTTCTTT
CASSLLGAVGTEAFF
>-|TRBJ1-1|TRBV20-1|-
TGCAGTGCTCCACGGTACACTGAAGCTTTCTTT
CSAPRYTEAFF
>TRBD1|TRBJ1-1|TRBV6-5|-
TGTGCCAGCAACTTCCTCGGACAGGGAAGGACTGAAGCTTTCTTT
CASNFLGQGRTEAFF
>-|TRBJ1-5|TRBV30|-
TGTGCCTGGAGTTCCGGGGACAATCAGCCCCAGCATTTT
CAWSSGDNQPQHF
>-|TRBJ1-2|TRBV5-6|-
TGTGCCAGCAGCGCGGGGACTAACTATGGCTACACCTTC
CASSAGTNYGYTF
>TRBD2|TRBJ2-3|TRBV18|-
TGTGCCAGCTCGCCTACTAGCGGCTATACAGATACGCAGTATTTT
CASSPTSGYTDTQYF
>-|TRBJ2-4|TRBV11-3|-
TGTGCCAGCAGCACAACAACCCCGGACCGAGCGGACATTCAGTACTTC
CASSTTTPDRADIQYF
>-|TRBJ1-1|TRBV6-5|-
TGTGCCAGCAGGTACCGGGAGAACACTGAAGCTTTCTTT
CASRYRENTEAFF
>TRBD2|TRBJ2-3|TRBV7-9|few
TGTGCCAGCAGCTTAGGCCGTTTACTAGCGGGAGGCACAGATACGCAGTATTTT
CASSLGRLLAGGTDTQYF
>TRBD2|TRBJ2-5|TRBV7-2|-
TGTGCCAGCAGCTTAGTTGGACTAGCGGGGAACCAAGAGACCCAGTACTTC
CASSLVGLAGNQETQYF
>-|TRBJ2-6|TRBV27|few
TGTGCCAGCAGTACCAACAGGGTCCCTGGGGCCAACGTCCTGACTTTC
CASSTNRVPGANVLTF
>-|TRBJ2-6|TRBV19|few
TGTGCCAGTAGTATGACTCCCGGGAGCGTTGCTGGGGCCAACGTCCTGACTTTC
CASSMTPGSVAGANVLTF
>TRBD1|TRBJ2-7|TRBV6-6|few
TGTGCCAGCAGTTACTCGAGTGCGGCGGGACAGGAGAACTTC
CASSYSSAAGQENF
>-|TRBJ2-5|TRBV5-6|few
TGTGCCAGCAGCTTCAGGGGTGAGACCCAGTACTTC
CASSFRGETQYF
>-|TRBJ2-7|TRBV21-1|-
TGTGCCAGCACCGACAGGGTCTACGACGAGCAGTACTTC
CASTDRVYDEQYF
>TRBD1|TRBJ2-1|TRBV30|-
TGTGCCTGGAGTAGGGGGACAGGGGTCTACGGTGAGCAGTTCTTC
CAWSRGTGVYGEQFF
>-|TRBJ1-1|TRBV14|few
TGTGCCAGCAGCCAGGGACTTTGGGGAGTCGGCACTGAAGCTTTCTTT
CASSQGLWGVGTEAFF
>TRBD1|TRBJ2-1|TRBV11-2|few
TGTGCCAGCAGCTTTGGACAGGGATCCTACAATGAGCAGTTCTTC
CASSFGQGSYNEQFF
>TRBD1|TRBJ1-2|TRBV30|few
TGTGCCTGGAGTCCCCCGCAGGGGGGCAGCTATGGCTACACCTTC
CAWSPPQGGSYGYTF
>-|TRBJ2-5|TRBV9|-
TGTGCCAGCAGCGTAGCGACAGGCCAAGAGACCCAGTACTTC
CASSVATGQETQYF
>-|TRBJ2-1|TRBV9|few
TGTGCCAGCAGCGTAGGGGATGGGGGCCATTGGGGTGAGCAGTTCTTC
CASSVGDGGHWGEQFF
>-|TRBJ2-1|TRBV28|few
TGTGCCAGCAGTTTATGGGGGGACTTGCGCAATGAGCAGTTCTTC
CASSLWGDLRNEQFF
>TRBD2|TRBJ2-5|TRBV7-8|-
TGTGCCAGCAGCGGATCCGGGACTAGCCTTGTGGCCCAGTACTTC
CASSGSGTSLVAQYF
>-|TRBJ1-1|TRBV19|-
TGTGCCAGTAGACCGGGACAACGGAACACTGAAGCTTTCTTT
CASRPGQRNTEAFF
>TRBD2|TRBJ2-2|TRBV18|few
TGTGCCAGCTCACCGGGACTAGCGGGATCCGGGGAGCTGTTTTTT
CASSPGLAGSGELFF
>-|TRBJ2-7|TRBV7-9|few
TGTGCCAGCAGCTCTGTAACCTACGAGCAGTACTTC
CASSSVTYEQYF
>TRBD2|TRBJ2-3|TRBV2|few
TGTGCCAGCAGTCCTGGACTAGCGGCTAGGGATACGCAGTATTTT
CASSPGLAARDTQYF
>TRBD1|TRBJ2-4|TRBV28|-
TGTGCCAGCAGTCTCGGGACAGTCGGCGGTCACATTCAGTACTTC
CASSLGTVGGHIQYF
>-|TRBJ2-2|TRBV30|few
TGTGCCTGGAGTGTAGCCCCCTGGACAGATTCTCCGAACACCGGGGAGCTGTTTTTT
CAWSVAPWTDSPNTGELFF
>TRBD2|TRBJ2-3|TRBV30|few
TGTGCCTGGAGTGTTAGCGGGGGCACAGATACGCAGTATTTT
CAWSVSGGTDTQYF
>-|TRBJ2-5|TRBV18|few
TGTGCCAGCTCACCGGGGGCAGGAGAGACCCAGTACTTC
CASSPGAGETQYF